One and the same sample provided the 7 T cell receptor beta chains below, sequenced in a study of blood T cell repertoires in COVID-19. The method was immunoSEQ multiplex PCR; TCRdb's version includes in-frame clones alone and lacks a portion of them. The sample has 300,000 to 400,000 clones; under 95% are singletons. Source material: peripheral blood. The receptor set was obtained from a woman under 30 who had recovered from COVID-19.

The chain joins TRBV19 to TRBJ1-6; D might be TRBD1 (6 bases). V gave up 4 bases and J gave up 6 bases, with 13 bases separating them. The CDR3 is 15 amino acids. Germline CDR1 reads LNHDA; CDR2 reads SQIVND (reference sequence). CDR3 sequence: CASSTQQGFNSPLHF. The CDR3 region has the DNA TGTGCCAGTAGTACTCAACAGGGTTTTAATTCACCCCTCCACTTT.

This rearrangement joins TRBV7-2 to TRBJ2-3; maybe TRBD2 (6 bases). CDR1 is SGHTA and CDR2 is FQGNSA in the germline V gene. V lost 3 bases and J 5 bases, leaving 9 bases between the germline ends. This CDR3 comprises 13 residues. This CDR3 reads CASSFTGGDTQYF. The DNA for the CDR3 is TGTGCCAGCAGCTTTACCGGGGGAGATACGCAGTATTTT. Using reference TRBV7-2 and TRBJ2-3 for the parts outside the CDR3, the full variable domain is GAGVSQSPSNKVTEKGKDVELRCDPISGHTALYWYRQSLGQGLEFLIYFQGNSAPDKSGLPSDRFSAERTGGSVSTLTIQRTQQEDSAVYLCASSFTGGDTQYFGPGTRLTVL.

The CDR3 protein is CASSLASGATYNEQFF. The CDR3 nucleotides are TGCGCCAGCAGCTTGGCTAGCGGGGCTACCTACAATGAGCAGTTCTTC. This rearrangement joins TRBV5-1 to TRBJ2-1; 9 nucleotides line up with TRBD2. In germline, CDR1 is SGHRS, CDR2 YFSETQ. Unmatched junction bases numbered 3, after V lost 0 bases and J lost 2 bases. The CDR3 runs to 16 residues.

The rearrangement uses TRBV28 and TRBJ1-2, with TRBD1 matching over 8 bases. This CDR3 spans 13 amino acids. With 5 bases clipped from V and 4 bases from J, the junction kept 3 bases outside the gene matches. Germline CDR1 is MDHEN and CDR2 is SYDVKM. Here the CDR3 reads CASSQTGAYGYTF. CDR3 sequence (DNA): TGTGCCAGCAGTCAGACAGGGGCCTATGGCTACACCTTC.

The V gene is TRBV14, the J gene TRBJ1-1; 8 positions agree with TRBD1. The V segment lost 6 bases and the J segment 10 bases; nucleotides outside the gene matches: 4. The CDR3 spans 11 residues. CDR1 is SGHDN, CDR2 FVKESK, per germline. Here the CDR3 DNA reads TGTGCCAGCAGGAGAGACAGGGGAGCTTTCTTT. Protein sequence: CASRRDRGAFF.

This clone was found once. The chain has TRBV5-6 and TRBJ1-1; D possibly corresponds to TRBD1 (6 bases). Germline CDR1 is SGHDT and CDR2 is YYEEEE. Trimming took 4 bases from V and 0 from J, leaving 13 bases between them. The CDR3 runs 15 residues. The CDR3 sequence: CASSGATGLNTEAFF. CDR3 nucleotide sequence: TGTGCCAGCAGCGGGGCGACAGGTCTGAACACTGAAGCTTTCTTT.

The chain links TRBV19 to TRBJ1-6; 7 nucleotides line up with TRBD1. The length of the CDR3 is 15 residues. The germline gives CDR1 LNHDA, CDR2 SQIVND (reference sequence). V was clipped by 5 bases and J by 8 bases; unmatched bases: 9. The CDR3 coding sequence is TGTGCCAGTAGTCCGGACAGGTCGTTTCATTCACCCCTCCACTTT. As protein: CASSPDRSFHSPLHF.